This T cell receptor beta chain was documented in a study of OX40 agonist ivuxolimab in advanced cancers. At the level of the study: Patients received intravenous ivuxolimab every 2 weeks at 0.01 to 10 mg/kg. The dose-escalation cohort was about 80% male, with a mean age of 60 years, ranging about 23 to 90. Points from the study as a whole: Researchers did not determine the expanded peripheral T cells' antigen specificity.

The protocol was immunoSEQ multiplex PCR, while the TCRdb copy is restricted to in-frame clones and leaves out a portion. The profile shows around 70,000 clones, roughly 80% of them singletons. Germline lookup yields CDR1 SGHRS and CDR2 YFSETQ. Trimming took 0 bases from V and 1 from J, leaving 10 bases between them. The length of the CDR3 is 15 residues. Remarks on this clone: Its antigen remains unknown.

This TCR came from an adult with an advanced solid tumor such as melanoma, head and neck, liver or kidney cancer. This specimen was CD4+ or CD8+ T cells sorted from blood, taken in a trial of the OX40 agonist ivuxolimab. The chain couples TRBV5-1 to TRBJ2-5, with a tentative D call TRBD2 (6 bases). CDR3 DNA: TGCGCCAGCAGCTTGGAAGGGAGGCCCCAAGAGACCCAGTACTTC. This gives the protein CASSLEGRPQETQYF.